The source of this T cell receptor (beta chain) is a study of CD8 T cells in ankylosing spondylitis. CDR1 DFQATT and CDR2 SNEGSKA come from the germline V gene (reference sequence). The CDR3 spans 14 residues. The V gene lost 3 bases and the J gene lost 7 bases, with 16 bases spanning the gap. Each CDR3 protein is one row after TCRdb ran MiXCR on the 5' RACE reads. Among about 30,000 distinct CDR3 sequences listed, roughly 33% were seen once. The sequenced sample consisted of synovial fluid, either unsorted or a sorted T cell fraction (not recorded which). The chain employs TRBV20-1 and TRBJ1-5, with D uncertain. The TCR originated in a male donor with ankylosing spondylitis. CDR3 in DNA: TGCAGTGCTAGCGGAGGTCTAGTTGGGCAGCCCCAGCATTTT. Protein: CSASGGLVGQPQHF.